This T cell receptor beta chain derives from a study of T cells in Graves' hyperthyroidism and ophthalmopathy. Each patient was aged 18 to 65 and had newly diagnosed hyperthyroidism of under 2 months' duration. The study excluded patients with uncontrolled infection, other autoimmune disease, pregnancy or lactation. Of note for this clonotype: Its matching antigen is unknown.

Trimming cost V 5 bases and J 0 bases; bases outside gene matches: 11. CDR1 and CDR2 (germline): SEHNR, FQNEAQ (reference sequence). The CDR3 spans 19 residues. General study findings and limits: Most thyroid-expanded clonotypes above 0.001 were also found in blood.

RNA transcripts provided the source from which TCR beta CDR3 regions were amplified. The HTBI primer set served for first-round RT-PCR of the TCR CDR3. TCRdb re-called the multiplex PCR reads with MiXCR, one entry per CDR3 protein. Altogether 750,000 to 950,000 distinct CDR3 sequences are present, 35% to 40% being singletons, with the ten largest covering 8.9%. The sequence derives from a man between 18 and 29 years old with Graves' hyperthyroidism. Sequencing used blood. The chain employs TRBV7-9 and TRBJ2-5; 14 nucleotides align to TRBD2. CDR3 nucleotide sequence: TGTGCCAGCAGCCAAGAACGGGGGACTAGCGGGGGAAACCAAGAGACCCAGTACTTC. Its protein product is CASSQERGTSGGNQETQYF.